Listed below are T cell receptor beta chains from one sample, sequenced in a study of blood T cells in healthy people across ages. TCRdb re-analysed the 5' RACE reads in MiXCR, keeping a single row per CDR3 protein. Of hundreds of thousands of distinct CDR3 sequences listed, around 48% are singletons. Sequenced input: blood. The receptors derive from an elderly man in good health. Both conserved end residues are part of each CDR3. D genes are given only for firm matches. Clone size is not always given. Where it is, it says once, few, many or a class for expanded clones.

CDR3aa | CDR3nt | j_gene | abundance | d_gene | v_gene
CASAPRGAEGNEQYF | TGTGCCAGCGCCCCGCGGGGGGCTGAGGGCAACGAGCAGTACTTC | TRBJ2-7 | - | TRBD2 | TRBV9
CASSQDLYPSSYNEQFF | TGCGCCAGCAGCCAAGATCTTTACCCTAGCTCCTACAATGAGCAGTTCTTC | TRBJ2-1 | - | - | TRBV4-1
CASSAQGGNGYTF | TGTGCCAGCAGCGCGCAGGGTGGAAATGGCTACACCTTC | TRBJ1-2 | - | - | TRBV9
CASSPWAREETQYF | TGTGCCAGCAGTCCCTGGGCCCGGGAAGAGACCCAGTACTTC | TRBJ2-5 | - | - | TRBV6-2/TRBV6-3
CASSYRSLSTEAFF | TGTGCCAGCAGTTACCGCAGCCTGAGCACTGAAGCTTTCTTT | TRBJ1-1 | many | - | TRBV6-5
CSSRTGSPTKQFF | TGCAGCTCCCGGACAGGGAGCCCGACTAAGCAGTTCTTC | TRBJ2-1 | few | TRBD1 | TRBV29-1
CSVDRQTGGPGEQFF | TGCAGCGTTGACCGCCAGACGGGGGGGCCGGGTGAGCAGTTCTTC | TRBJ2-1 | - | TRBD2 | TRBV29-1
CASSGGLPSEAQYF | TGTGCCAGCAGCGGGGGACTACCATCTGAGGCCCAGTACTTC | TRBJ2-7 | - | TRBD2 | TRBV28
CASSQSPAGGCGYTF | TGTGCCAGCAGCCAATCTCCCGCAGGGGGCTGTGGCTACACCTTC | TRBJ1-2 | - | TRBD1 | TRBV11-2
CASSFNLDREYGYTF | TGTGCCAGCAGCTTTAACCTCGACAGGGAGTATGGCTACACCTTC | TRBJ1-2 | few | TRBD1 | TRBV7-9
CASSVLAGGTYYEQYF | TGTGCCAGCAGTGTACTAGCGGGAGGCACATACTACGAGCAGTACTTC | TRBJ2-7 | many | TRBD2 | TRBV6-5
CSARGPLGVDTQYF | TGCAGTGCTAGAGGACCCCTGGGGGTAGATACGCAGTATTTT | TRBJ2-3 | - | - | TRBV20-1
CASSLKGGSVMNTEAFF | TGCGCCAGCAGCCTTAAAGGGGGGTCCGTTATGAACACTGAAGCTTTCTTT | TRBJ1-1 | - | - | TRBV4-1
CASSPPGAYNEQFF | TGCGCCAGCAGCCCACCGGGCGCCTACAATGAGCAGTTCTTC | TRBJ2-1 | - | - | TRBV5-1
CASSEGGGQSSYEQYF | TGTGCCAGCAGCGAAGGGGGGGGACAGAGCTCCTACGAGCAGTACTTC | TRBJ2-7 | - | - | TRBV9
CSARGRKKVRYF | TGCAGTGCTAGAGGCCGTAAAAAAGTCCGGTACTTC | TRBJ2-7 | few | - | TRBV20-1
CASSRYATSDNNEQFF | TGTGCCAGCAGCCGCTATGCGACTAGCGACAACAATGAGCAGTTCTTC | TRBJ2-1 | - | TRBD2 | TRBV7-2
CASIRSRDTYNSPLHF | TGTGCCAGCATTCGCAGCCGGGACACGTATAATTCACCCCTCCACTTT | TRBJ1-6 | - | - | TRBV2
CASSQQGVGEKLFF | TGTGCCAGCAGTCAACAGGGGGTTGGCGAAAAACTGTTTTTT | TRBJ1-4 | - | TRBD1 | TRBV2
CASKPDGANYGYTF | TGTGCCAGCAAACCGGACGGAGCTAACTATGGCTACACCTTC | TRBJ1-2 | - | - | TRBV2
CSATLPSGVLQETQYF | TGCAGTGCTACCCTCCCTAGCGGGGTGCTCCAAGAGACCCAGTACTTC | TRBJ2-5 | few | TRBD2 | TRBV20-1
CASSLDTDGELFF | TGTGCCAGCAGCTTAGATACCGACGGGGAGCTGTTTTTT | TRBJ2-2 | - | - | TRBV11-3
CASSKEGDSNQPQHF | TGTGCCAGCAGCAAAGAAGGGGATAGCAATCAGCCCCAGCATTTT | TRBJ1-5 | - | - | TRBV21-1
CSARTQQGLAYNEQFF | TGCAGTGCTAGAACTCAACAGGGTCTCGCCTACAATGAGCAGTTCTTC | TRBJ2-1 | few | - | TRBV20-1
CAITSGHADTQYF | TGTGCCATCACAAGCGGCCACGCAGATACGCAGTATTTT | TRBJ2-3 | - | - | TRBV10-3
CSAREEGAGYEQYF | TGTAGTGCTAGAGAGGAGGGCGCGGGTTACGAGCAGTACTTC | TRBJ2-7 | - | - | TRBV20-1
CRDQDGHMNAEAFF | TGCAGGGACCAGGACGGACACATGAACGCTGAAGCTTTCTTT | TRBJ1-1 | - | - | TRBV20-1
CASSPLGQRGHEQYF | TGTGCCAGCAGCCCTTTAGGGCAGCGGGGCCACGAGCAGTACTTC | TRBJ2-7 | - | TRBD2 | TRBV3-1
CSVGPRVLAGGPGRLVNEQFF | TGCAGCGTTGGGCCCCGGGTGCTAGCGGGAGGGCCAGGACGCCTCGTCAATGAGCAGTTCTTC | TRBJ2-1 | once | TRBD2 | TRBV29-1
CASTLGSSGDEQFF | TGTGCCAGCACCCTGGGGTCTAGCGGAGATGAGCAGTTCTTC | TRBJ2-1 | few | TRBD2 | TRBV7-8
CSGGKQETQYF | TGCAGTGGGGGGAAACAAGAGACCCAGTACTTC | TRBJ2-5 | - | - | TRBV20-1
CASSTARGGSGYNEQFF | TGTGCCAGCAGTACGGCGAGGGGGGGTAGCGGTTACAATGAGCAGTTCTTC | TRBJ2-1 | - | - | TRBV6-2/TRBV6-3
CASSLTGGDYPYGYTF | TGTGCCAGCAGTCTTACAGGGGGTGATTATCCCTATGGCTACACCTTC | TRBJ1-2 | many | TRBD1 | TRBV6-5
CASSSTGPYNEQFF | TGTGCCAGCAGTTCGACAGGACCCTACAATGAGCAGTTCTTC | TRBJ2-1 | many | - | TRBV6-5
CASTGQGFGGYTF | TGTGCCAGCACTGGGCAGGGATTTGGTGGCTACACCTTC | TRBJ1-2 | - | - | TRBV2